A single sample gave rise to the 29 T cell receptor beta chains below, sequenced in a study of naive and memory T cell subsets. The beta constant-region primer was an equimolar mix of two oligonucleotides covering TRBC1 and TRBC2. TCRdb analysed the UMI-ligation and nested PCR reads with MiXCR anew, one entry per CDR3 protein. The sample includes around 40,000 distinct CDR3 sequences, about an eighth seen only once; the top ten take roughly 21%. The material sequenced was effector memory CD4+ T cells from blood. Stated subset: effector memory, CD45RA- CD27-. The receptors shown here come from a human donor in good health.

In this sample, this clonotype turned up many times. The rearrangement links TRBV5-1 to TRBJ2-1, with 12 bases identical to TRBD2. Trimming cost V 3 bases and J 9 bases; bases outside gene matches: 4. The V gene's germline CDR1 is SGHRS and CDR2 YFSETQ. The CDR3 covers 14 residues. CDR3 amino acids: CASSWTSGNTEQFF. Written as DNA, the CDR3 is TGCGCCAGCAGCTGGACTAGCGGGAACACTGAGCAGTTCTTC.

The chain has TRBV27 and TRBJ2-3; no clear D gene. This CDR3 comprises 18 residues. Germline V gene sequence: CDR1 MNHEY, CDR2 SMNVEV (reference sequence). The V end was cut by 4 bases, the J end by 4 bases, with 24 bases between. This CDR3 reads CASSSTSLTVRAPDTQYF. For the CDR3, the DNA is TGTGCCAGCAGTTCAACCTCTCTAACAGTACGGGCGCCAGATACGCAGTATTTT.

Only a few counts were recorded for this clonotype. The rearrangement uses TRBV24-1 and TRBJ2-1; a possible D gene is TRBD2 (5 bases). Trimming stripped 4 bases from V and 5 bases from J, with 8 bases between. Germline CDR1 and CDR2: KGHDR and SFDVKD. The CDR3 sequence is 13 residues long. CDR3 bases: TGTGCCACCAGTGACCCGGGAAACAATGAGCAGTTCTTC. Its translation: CATSDPGNNEQFF.

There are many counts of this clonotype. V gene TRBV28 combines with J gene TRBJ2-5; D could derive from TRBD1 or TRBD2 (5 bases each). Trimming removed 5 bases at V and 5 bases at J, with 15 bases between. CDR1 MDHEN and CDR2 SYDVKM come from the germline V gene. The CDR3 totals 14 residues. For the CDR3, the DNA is TGTGCCAGCAGTCACACGAACAGGAGGGAGACCCAGTACTTC. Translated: CASSHTNRRETQYF.

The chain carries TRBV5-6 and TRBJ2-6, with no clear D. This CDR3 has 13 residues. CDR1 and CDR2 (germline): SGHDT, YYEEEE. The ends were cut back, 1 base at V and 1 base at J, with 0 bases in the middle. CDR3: CASSLSGANVLTF. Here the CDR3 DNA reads TGTGCCAGCAGCTTGTCTGGGGCCAACGTCCTGACTTTC. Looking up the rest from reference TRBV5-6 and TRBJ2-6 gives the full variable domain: DAGVTQSPTHLIKTRGQQVTLRCSPKSGHDTVSWYQQALGQGPQFIFQYYEEEERQRGNFPDRFSGHQFPNYSSELNVNALLLGDSALYLCASSLSGANVLTFGAGSRLTVL.

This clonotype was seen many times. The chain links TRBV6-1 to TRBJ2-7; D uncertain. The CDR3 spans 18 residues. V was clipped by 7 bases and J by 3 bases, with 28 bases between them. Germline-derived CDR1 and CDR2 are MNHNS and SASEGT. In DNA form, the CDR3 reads TGTGCCAGCACCTTCTCAATCTTCGTTGGGCAGGCGAACTACGAGCAGTACTTC. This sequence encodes CASTFSIFVGQANYEQYF.

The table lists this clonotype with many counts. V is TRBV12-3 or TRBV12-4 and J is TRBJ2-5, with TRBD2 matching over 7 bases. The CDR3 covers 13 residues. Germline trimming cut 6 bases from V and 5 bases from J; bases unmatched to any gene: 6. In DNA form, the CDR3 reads TGTGCCAGCAGCCTAGGGACTATGGAGACCCAGTACTTC. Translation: CASSLGTMETQYF.

CDR3 region: CASSKRLAPYNEQFF. The CDR3 nucleotides read TGTGCCAGTAGTAAAAGACTAGCGCCTTACAATGAGCAGTTCTTC. The J gene is TRBJ2-1, the V gene TRBV19; 8 bases align to TRBD2. Trimming cost V 4 bases and J 4 bases; bases outside gene matches: 6. The germline CDR1 and CDR2 sequences are LNHDA and SQIVND (reference sequence). The CDR3 loop spans 15 amino acids.

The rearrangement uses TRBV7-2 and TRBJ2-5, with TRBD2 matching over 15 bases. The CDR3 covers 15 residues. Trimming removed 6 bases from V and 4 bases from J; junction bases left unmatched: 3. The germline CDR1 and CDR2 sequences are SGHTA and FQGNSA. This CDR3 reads CASRGGLAGGETQYF. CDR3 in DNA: TGTGCCAGCAGAGGGGGACTAGCGGGAGGAGAGACCCAGTACTTC.

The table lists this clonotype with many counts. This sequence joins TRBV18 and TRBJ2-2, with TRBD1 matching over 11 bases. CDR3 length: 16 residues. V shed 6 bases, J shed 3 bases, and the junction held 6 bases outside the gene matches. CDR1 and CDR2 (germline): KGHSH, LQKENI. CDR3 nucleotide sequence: TGTGCCAGCTCCTGGACAGGGGGCGTCGACACCGGGGAGCTGTTTTTT. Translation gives CASSWTGGVDTGELFF. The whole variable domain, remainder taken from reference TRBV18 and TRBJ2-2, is NAGVMQNPRHLVRRRGQEARLRCSPMKGHSHVYWYRQLPEEGLKFMVYLQKENIIDESGMPKERFSAEFPKEGPSILRIQQVVRGDSAAYFCASSWTGGVDTGELFFGEGSRLTVL.

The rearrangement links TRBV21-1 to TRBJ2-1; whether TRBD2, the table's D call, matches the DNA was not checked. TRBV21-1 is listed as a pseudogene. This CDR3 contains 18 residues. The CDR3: CASSKTWSTEMPGGEQFF. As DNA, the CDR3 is TGTGCCAGCAGCAAAACCTGGAGCACGGAGATGCCCGGAGGGGAGCAGTTCTTC.

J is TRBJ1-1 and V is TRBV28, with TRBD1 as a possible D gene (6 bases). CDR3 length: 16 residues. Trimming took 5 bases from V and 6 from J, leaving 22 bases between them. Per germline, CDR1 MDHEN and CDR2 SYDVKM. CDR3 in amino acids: CASSTGSALGVAEAFF. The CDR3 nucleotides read TGTGCCAGCAGTACAGGGTCGGCCCTAGGGGTGGCTGAAGCTTTCTTT.

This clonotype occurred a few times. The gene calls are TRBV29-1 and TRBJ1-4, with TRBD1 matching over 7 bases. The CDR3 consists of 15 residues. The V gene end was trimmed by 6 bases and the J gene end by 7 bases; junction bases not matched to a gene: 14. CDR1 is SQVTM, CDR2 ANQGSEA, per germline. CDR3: CSVGPQGEGVEKLFF. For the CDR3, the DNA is TGCAGCGTGGGTCCCCAGGGGGAAGGAGTTGAAAAACTGTTTTTT. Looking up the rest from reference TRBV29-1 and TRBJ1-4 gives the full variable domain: SAVISQKPSRDICQRGTSLTIQCQVDSQVTMMFWYRQQPGQSLTLIATANQGSEATYESGFVIDKFPISRPNLTFSTLTVSNMSPEDSSIYLCSVGPQGEGVEKLFFGSGTQLSVL.

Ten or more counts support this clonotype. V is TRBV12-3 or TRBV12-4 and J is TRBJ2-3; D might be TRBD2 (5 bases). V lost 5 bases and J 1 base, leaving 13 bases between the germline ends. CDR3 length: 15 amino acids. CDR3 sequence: CASSTTRLGTDTQYF. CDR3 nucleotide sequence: TGTGCCAGCAGTACCACTAGATTAGGCACAGATACGCAGTATTTT.

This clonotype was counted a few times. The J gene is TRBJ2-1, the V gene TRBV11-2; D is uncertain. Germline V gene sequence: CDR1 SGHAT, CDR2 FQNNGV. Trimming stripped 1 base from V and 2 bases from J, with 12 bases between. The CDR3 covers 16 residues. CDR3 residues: CASSLAGPSTYNEQFF. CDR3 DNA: TGTGCCAGCAGCTTAGCGGGCCCCTCTACCTACAATGAGCAGTTCTTC.

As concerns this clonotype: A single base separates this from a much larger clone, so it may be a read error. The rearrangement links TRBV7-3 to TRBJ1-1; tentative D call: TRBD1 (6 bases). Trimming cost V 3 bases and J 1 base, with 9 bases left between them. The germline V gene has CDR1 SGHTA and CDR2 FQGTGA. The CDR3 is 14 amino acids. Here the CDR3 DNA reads TGTGCCAGCAGCTTGGGACACCAGAACACTGAAGCTTTCTTT. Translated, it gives CASSLGHQNTEAFF. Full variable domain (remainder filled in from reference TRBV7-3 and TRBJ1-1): GAGVSQTPSNKVTEKGKYVELRCDPISGHTALYWYRQSLGQGPEFLIYFQGTGAADDSGLPNDRFFAVRPEGSVSTLKIQRTERGDSAVYLCASSLGHQNTEAFFGQGTRLTVV.

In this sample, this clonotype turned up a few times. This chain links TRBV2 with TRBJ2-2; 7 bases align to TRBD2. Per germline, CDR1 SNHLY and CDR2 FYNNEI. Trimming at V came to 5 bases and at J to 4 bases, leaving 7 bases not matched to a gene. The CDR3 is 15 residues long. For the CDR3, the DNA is TGTGCCAGCAGTCGCCGGGAGGCGGTCACCGGGGAGCTGTTTTTT. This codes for CASSRREAVTGELFF.

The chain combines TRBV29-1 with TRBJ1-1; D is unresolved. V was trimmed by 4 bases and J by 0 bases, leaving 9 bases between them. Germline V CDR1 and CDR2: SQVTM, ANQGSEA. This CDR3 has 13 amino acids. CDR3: CSVARQMNTEAFF. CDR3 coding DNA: TGCAGCGTTGCTCGGCAGATGAACACTGAAGCTTTCTTT.

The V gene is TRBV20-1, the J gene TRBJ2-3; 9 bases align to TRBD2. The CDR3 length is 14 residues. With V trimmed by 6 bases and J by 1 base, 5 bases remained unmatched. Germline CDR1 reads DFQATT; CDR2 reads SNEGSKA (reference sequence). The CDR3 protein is CSAISGSGTDTQYF. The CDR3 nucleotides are TGCAGTGCAATTAGCGGGAGTGGCACAGATACGCAGTATTTT.

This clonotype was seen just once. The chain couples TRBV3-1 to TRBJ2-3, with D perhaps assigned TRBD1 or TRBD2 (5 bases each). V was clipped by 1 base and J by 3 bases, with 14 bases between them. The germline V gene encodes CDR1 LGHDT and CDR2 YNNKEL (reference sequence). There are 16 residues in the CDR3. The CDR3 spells CASSQVGGGGTDTQYF. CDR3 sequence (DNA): TGTGCCAGCAGCCAAGTTGGTGGGGGTGGAACAGATACGCAGTATTTT.

CDR3 loop: CAWRYLHNSPLHF. DNA of the CDR3: TGTGCCTGGAGGTACCTCCATAATTCACCCCTCCACTTT. V is TRBV30 and J is TRBJ1-6; D call uncertain. Germline V gene sequence: CDR1 GTSNPN, CDR2 SVGIG (reference sequence). This CDR3 has 13 amino acids. Trimming cost V 3 bases and J 5 bases, with 8 bases left between them.

In nucleotides, the CDR3 is TGTGCCAGCTTCGAGTTGAGGGCGGGCTCTGGGGCCAACGTCCTGACTTTC. It is translated as CASFELRAGSGANVLTF. The J gene is TRBJ2-6, the V gene TRBV9; the D gene is possibly TRBD2 (5 bases). This CDR3 region has 17 residues. Trimming left V 7 bases short and J 0 bases short, with 17 bases between. The germline CDR1 and CDR2 sequences are SGDLS and YYNGEE.

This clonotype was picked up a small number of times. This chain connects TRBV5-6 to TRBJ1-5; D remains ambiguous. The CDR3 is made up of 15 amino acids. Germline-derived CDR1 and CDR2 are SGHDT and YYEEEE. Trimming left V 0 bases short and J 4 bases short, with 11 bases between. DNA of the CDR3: TGTGCCAGCAGCTTGGGGTCAGCCCCGAATCAGCCCCAGCATTTT. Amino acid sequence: CASSLGSAPNQPQHF.

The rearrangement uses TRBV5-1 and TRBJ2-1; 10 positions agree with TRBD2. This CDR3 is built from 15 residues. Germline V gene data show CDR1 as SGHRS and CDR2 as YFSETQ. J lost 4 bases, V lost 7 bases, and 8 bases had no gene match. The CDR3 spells CASGDLAGVYNEQFF. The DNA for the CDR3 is TGCGCCAGCGGCGATCTAGCGGGGGTATACAATGAGCAGTTCTTC.

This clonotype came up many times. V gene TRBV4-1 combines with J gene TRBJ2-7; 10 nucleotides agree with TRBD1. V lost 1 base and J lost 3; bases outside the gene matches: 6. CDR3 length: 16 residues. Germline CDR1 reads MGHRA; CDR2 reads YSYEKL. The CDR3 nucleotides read TGCGCCAGCAGCCAAGCCTACGGACAGGGGGTCTACGAGCAGTACTTC. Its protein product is CASSQAYGQGVYEQYF.

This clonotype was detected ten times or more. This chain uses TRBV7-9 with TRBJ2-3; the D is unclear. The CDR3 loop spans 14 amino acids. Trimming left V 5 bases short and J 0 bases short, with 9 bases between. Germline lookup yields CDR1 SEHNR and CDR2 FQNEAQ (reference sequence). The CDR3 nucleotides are TGTGCCAGCAGCCGATCGGCTAGCACAGATACGCAGTATTTT. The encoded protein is CASSRSASTDTQYF.

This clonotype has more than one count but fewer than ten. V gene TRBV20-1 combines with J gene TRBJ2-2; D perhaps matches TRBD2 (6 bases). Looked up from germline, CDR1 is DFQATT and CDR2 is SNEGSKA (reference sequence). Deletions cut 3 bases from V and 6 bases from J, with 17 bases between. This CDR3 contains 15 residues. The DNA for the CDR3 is TGCAGTGCTAGCTACGGGAGAACCGGCGCCGGGGAGCTGTTTTTT. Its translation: CSASYGRTGAGELFF.

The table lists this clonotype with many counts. The CDR3 DNA sequence: TGTGCCAGCAGTGCGACAGGGGTGGGAAACACTGAAGCTTTCTTT. Its translation is CASSATGVGNTEAFF. J is TRBJ1-1 and V is TRBV6-1; 8 bases align to TRBD1. The CDR3 consists of 15 residues. Germline CDR1 is MNHNS and CDR2 is SASEGT. V lost 4 bases to trimming and J lost 2 bases; unmatched junction nucleotides: 6.

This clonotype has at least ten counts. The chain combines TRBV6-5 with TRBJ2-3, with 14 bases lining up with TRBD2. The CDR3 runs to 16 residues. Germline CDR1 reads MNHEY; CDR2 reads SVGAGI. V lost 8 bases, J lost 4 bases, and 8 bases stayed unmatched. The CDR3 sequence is CASGSTSGRVADTQYF. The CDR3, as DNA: TGTGCCAGCGGGTCGACTAGCGGGAGGGTGGCAGATACGCAGTATTTT.